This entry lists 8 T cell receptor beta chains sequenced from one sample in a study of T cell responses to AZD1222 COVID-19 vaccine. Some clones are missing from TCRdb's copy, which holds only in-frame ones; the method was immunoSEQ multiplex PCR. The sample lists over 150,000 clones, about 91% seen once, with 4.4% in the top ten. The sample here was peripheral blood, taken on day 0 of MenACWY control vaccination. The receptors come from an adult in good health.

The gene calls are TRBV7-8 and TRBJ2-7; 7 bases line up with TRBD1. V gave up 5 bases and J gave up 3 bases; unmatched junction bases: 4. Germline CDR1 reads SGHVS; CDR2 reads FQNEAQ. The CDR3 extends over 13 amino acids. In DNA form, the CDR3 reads TGTGCCAGCAGCCGGACAGGCTACTACGAGCAGTACTTC. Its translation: CASSRTGYYEQYF.

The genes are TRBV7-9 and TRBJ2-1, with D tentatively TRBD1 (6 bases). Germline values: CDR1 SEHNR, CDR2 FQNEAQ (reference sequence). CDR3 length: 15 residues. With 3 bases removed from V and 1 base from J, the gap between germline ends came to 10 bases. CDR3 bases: TGTGCCAGCAGCTTGAGGACAGCGTCCTACAATGAGCAGTTCTTC. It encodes CASSLRTASYNEQFF.

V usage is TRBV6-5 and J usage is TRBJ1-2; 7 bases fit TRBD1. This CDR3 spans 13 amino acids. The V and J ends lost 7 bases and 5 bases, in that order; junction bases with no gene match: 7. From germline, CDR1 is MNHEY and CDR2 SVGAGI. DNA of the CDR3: TGTGCCAGCACAAGACAGGGTCCATATGGCTACACCTTC. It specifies CASTRQGPYGYTF.

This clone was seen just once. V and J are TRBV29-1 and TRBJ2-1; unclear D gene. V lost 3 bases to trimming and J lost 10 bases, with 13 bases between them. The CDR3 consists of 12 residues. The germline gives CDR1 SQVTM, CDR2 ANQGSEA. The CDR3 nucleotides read TGCAGCGTTGACGTCCAGGCTCAGGAGCAGTTCTTC. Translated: CSVDVQAQEQFF.

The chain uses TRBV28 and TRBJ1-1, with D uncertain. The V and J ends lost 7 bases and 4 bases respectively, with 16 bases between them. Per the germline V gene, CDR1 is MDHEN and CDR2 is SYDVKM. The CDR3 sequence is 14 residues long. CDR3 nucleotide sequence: TGTGCCAGCACCCCGCCGGCCCGCCCCACTGAAGCTTTCTTT. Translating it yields CASTPPARPTEAFF.

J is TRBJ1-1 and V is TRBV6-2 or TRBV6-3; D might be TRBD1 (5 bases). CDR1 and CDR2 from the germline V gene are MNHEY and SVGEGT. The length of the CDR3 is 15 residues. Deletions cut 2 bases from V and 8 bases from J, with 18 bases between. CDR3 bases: TGTGCCAGCAGTTACCACCGGGACGCCCAGCGGGAAGCTTTCTTT. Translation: CASSYHRDAQREAFF.

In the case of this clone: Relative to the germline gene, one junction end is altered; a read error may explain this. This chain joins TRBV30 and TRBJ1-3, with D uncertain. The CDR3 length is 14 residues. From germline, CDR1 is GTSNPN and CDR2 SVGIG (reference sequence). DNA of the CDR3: TGTGCCTCGAGTAAGGAAAGCTCTGGAAACACCATATATTTT. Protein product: CASSKESSGNTIYF.

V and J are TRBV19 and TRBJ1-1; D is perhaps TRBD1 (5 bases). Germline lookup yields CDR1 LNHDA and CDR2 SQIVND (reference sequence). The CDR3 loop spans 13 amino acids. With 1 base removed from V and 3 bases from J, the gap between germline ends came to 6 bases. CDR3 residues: CASSIGGYTEAFF. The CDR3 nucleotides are TGTGCCAGTAGTATAGGGGGCTACACTGAAGCTTTCTTT. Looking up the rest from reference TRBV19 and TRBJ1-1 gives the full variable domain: DGGITQSPKYLFRKEGQNVTLSCEQNLNHDAMYWYRQDPGQGLRLIYYSQIVNDFQKGDIAEGYSVSREKKESFPLTVTSAQKNPTAFYLCASSIGGYTEAFFGQGTRLTVV.